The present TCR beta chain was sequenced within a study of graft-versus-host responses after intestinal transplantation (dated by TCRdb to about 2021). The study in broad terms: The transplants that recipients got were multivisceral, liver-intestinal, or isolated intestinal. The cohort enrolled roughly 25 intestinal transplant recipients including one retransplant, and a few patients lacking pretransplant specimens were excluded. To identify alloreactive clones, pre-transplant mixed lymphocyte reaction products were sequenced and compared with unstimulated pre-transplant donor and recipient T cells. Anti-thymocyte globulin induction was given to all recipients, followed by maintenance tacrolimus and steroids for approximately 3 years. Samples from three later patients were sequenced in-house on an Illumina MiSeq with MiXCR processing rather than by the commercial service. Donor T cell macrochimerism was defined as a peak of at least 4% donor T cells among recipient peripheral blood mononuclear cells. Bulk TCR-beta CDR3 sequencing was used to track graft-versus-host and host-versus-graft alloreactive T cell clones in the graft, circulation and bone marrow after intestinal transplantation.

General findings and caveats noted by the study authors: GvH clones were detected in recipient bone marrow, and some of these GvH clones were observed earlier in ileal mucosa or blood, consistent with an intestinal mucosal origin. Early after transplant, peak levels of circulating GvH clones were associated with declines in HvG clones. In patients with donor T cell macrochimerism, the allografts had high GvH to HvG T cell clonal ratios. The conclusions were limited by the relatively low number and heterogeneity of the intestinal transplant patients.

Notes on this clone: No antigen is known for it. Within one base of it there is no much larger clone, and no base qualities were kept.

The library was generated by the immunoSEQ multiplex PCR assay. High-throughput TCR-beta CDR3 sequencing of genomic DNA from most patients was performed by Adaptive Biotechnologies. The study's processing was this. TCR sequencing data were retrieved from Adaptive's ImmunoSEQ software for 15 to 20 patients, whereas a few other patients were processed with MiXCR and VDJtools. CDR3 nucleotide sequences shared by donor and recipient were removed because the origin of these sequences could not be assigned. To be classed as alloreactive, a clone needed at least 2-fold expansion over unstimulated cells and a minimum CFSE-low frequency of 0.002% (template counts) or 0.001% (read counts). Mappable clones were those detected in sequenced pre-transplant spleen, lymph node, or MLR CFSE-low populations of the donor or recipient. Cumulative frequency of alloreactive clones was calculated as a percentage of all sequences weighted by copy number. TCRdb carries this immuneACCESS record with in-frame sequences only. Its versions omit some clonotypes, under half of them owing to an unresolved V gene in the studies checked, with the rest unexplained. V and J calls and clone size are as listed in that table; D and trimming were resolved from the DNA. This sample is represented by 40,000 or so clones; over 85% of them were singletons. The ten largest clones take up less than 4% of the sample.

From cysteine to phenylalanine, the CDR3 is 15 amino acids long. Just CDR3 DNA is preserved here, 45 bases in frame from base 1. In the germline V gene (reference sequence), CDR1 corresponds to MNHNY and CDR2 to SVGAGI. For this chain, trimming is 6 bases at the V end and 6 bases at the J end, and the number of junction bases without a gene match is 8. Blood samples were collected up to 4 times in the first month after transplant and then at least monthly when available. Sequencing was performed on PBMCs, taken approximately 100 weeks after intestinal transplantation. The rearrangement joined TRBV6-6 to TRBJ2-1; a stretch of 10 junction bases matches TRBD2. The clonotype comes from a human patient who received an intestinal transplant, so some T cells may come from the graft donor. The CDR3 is CASRAGTSVGNEQFF. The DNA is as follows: TGTGCCAGCAGAGCCGGGACTAGCGTCGGCAATGAGCAGTTCTTC.